This T cell receptor beta chain stems from a study of technical replicates of blood from a handful of donors. Assay: immunoSEQ multiplex PCR; the TCRdb copy retains only in-frame clones and omits some. In the table there are 72,000 or so clones, about 94% of which are singletons. This clone has a single count. This receptor was identified in a human donor in good health. The source material was T cells isolated from PBMCs.

CDR3 sequence reads: CASSLPLATNNEQFF. In DNA, the CDR3 is TGTGCCAGCAGCTTGCCGCTGGCCACAAACAATGAGCAGTTCTTC. The chain uses TRBV5-5 and TRBJ2-1; the D is unclear. The germline V gene encodes CDR1 SGHKS and CDR2 YYEKEE (reference sequence). With 1 base removed from V and 5 bases from J, the gap between germline ends came to 13 bases. The CDR3 has 15 amino acids.